This is a list of T cell receptor beta chains from one sample in a study of blood T cell repertoires in COVID-19. Produced via immunoSEQ multiplex PCR; TCRdb's table is partial and in-frame only. Found here are about 210,000 clones, 70% to 90% of them singletons; the top ten hold about 4.5%. Material for sequencing was PBMCs or T cells enriched from blood (not recorded which). The source is a man between 25 and 39 years old with acute COVID-19. CDR3s include the opening cysteine and the closing phenylalanine or tryptophan. Each record gives: clone size, V gene, J gene, D gene, CDR3 DNA, CDR3 protein. D genes are given only for firm matches. Only some rows state a clone size, as once, few, many or a class for expanded clones.

abundance: .
v_gene: TRBV6-1
j_gene: TRBJ1-5
d_gene: .
CDR3nt: TGTGCCAGCAGTGAGATTGGGGGGAATCAGCCCCAGCATTTT
CDR3aa: CASSEIGGNQPQHF

abundance: .
v_gene: TRBV5-6
j_gene: TRBJ1-2
d_gene: TRBD1
CDR3nt: TGTGCCAGCAGCTGGGACAGGGCGGAAAGCTACACCTTC
CDR3aa: CASSWDRAESYTF

abundance: once
v_gene: TRBV5-1
j_gene: TRBJ2-1
d_gene: .
CDR3nt: TGCGCCAGCAGCTTCAGGGACTGGAGGGAGCAGTTCTTC
CDR3aa: CASSFRDWREQFF

abundance: .
v_gene: TRBV12-2
j_gene: TRBJ2-1
d_gene: .
CDR3nt: TGTGCAAGTCACCATTCCCCCGAGGGCGGTGAGCAGTTCTTC
CDR3aa: CASHHSPEGGEQFF

abundance: .
v_gene: TRBV6-1
j_gene: TRBJ2-1
d_gene: TRBD2
CDR3nt: TGTGCCAGCAGTGAACTCTGGGCGGGGGGGCGCGATGAGCAGTTCTTC
CDR3aa: CASSELWAGGRDEQFF

abundance: .
v_gene: TRBV11-2
j_gene: TRBJ2-7
d_gene: TRBD2
CDR3nt: TGTGCCAGCAGCTTAGGGACTAGCGGGGGGTATCAGTACTTC
CDR3aa: CASSLGTSGGYQYF

abundance: once
v_gene: TRBV15
j_gene: TRBJ1-4
d_gene: TRBD1
CDR3nt: TGTGCCACCAGCAGACCGGGACAGGGCGTAACTAATGAAAAACTGTTTTTT
CDR3aa: CATSRPGQGVTNEKLFF

abundance: once
v_gene: TRBV6-5
j_gene: TRBJ1-3
d_gene: .
CDR3nt: TGTGCCAGCAGTTACTCGAGAGTTTCTGGAAACACCATATATTTT
CDR3aa: CASSYSRVSGNTIYF

abundance: .
v_gene: TRBV3-1/TRBV3-2
j_gene: TRBJ1-2
d_gene: .
CDR3nt: TGTGCCAGCAGCCAAGATGGTAAACAACAAGGCTACACCTTC
CDR3aa: CASSQDGKQQGYTF

abundance: .
v_gene: TRBV2
j_gene: TRBJ2-6
d_gene: .
CDR3nt: TGTGCCAGCAGGGGCCTCGGGGCCAACGTCCTGACTTTC
CDR3aa: CASRGLGANVLTF

abundance: few
v_gene: TRBV6-5
j_gene: TRBJ2-7
d_gene: .
CDR3nt: TGTGCCATCACGCCGACAGTCTCCTACGAGCAGTACTTC
CDR3aa: CAITPTVSYEQYF

abundance: .
v_gene: TRBV29-1
j_gene: TRBJ2-7
d_gene: TRBD2
CDR3nt: TGCAGCGTCGCAGCGGGGGTATCTCGGTTTGGCGCCTACGAGCAGTACTTC
CDR3aa: CSVAAGVSRFGAYEQYF

abundance: few
v_gene: TRBV29-1
j_gene: TRBJ2-2
d_gene: .
CDR3nt: TGCAGCGTTGAACTCACTAGCCCGAACACCGGGGAGCTGTTTTTT
CDR3aa: CSVELTSPNTGELFF

abundance: .
v_gene: TRBV29-1
j_gene: TRBJ1-1
d_gene: .
CDR3nt: TGTGGAGGCCAGGGACTTTCATTCACTGAAGCTTTCTTT
CDR3aa: CGGQGLSFTEAFF

abundance: once
v_gene: TRBV27
j_gene: TRBJ1-2
d_gene: TRBD1
CDR3nt: TGTGCCAGCAGTTCAGGGGGCAACGATGGCTACACCTTC
CDR3aa: CASSSGGNDGYTF

abundance: .
v_gene: TRBV12-5
j_gene: TRBJ2-7
d_gene: TRBD1
CDR3nt: TGTGCTAGTGCCCGGACAGGGACCTACGAGCAGTACTTC
CDR3aa: CASARTGTYEQYF

abundance: few
v_gene: TRBV30
j_gene: TRBJ1-1
d_gene: .
CDR3nt: TGTGCCTGGCGGAGACCCCCTTCTGAAGCTTTCTTT
CDR3aa: CAWRRPPSEAFF

abundance: .
v_gene: TRBV9
j_gene: TRBJ2-1
d_gene: .
CDR3nt: TGTGCCAGCAGCGTAGCGAATGAGCAGTTCTTC
CDR3aa: CASSVANEQFF

abundance: .
v_gene: TRBV13
j_gene: TRBJ2-7
d_gene: .
CDR3nt: TGTGCCAGCAGCTTCGACAGATACTCCTACGAGCAGTACTTC
CDR3aa: CASSFDRYSYEQYF

abundance: .
v_gene: TRBV30
j_gene: TRBJ1-3
d_gene: .
CDR3nt: TGTGCCGGAACGACAGGTGGAAACACCATATATTTT
CDR3aa: CAGTTGGNTIYF

abundance: .
v_gene: TRBV5-6
j_gene: TRBJ1-6
d_gene: TRBD1
CDR3nt: TGTGCCAGCAGCCCGACTACAGGGGGCGTCACCTATAATTCACCCCTCCACTTT
CDR3aa: CASSPTTGGVTYNSPLHF

abundance: .
v_gene: TRBV27
j_gene: TRBJ2-7
d_gene: .
CDR3nt: TGTGCCAGCAGTCCAACGCTGGACGGAGGCTACGAGCAGTACTTC
CDR3aa: CASSPTLDGGYEQYF

abundance: once
v_gene: TRBV3-1/TRBV3-2
j_gene: TRBJ1-2
d_gene: TRBD1
CDR3nt: TGTGCCAGCAGCGATGGACAGGGGGTGGGCTACACCTTC
CDR3aa: CASSDGQGVGYTF

abundance: .
v_gene: TRBV7-9
j_gene: TRBJ2-7
d_gene: .
CDR3nt: TGTGCCAGCAGCCGCAAAACGGGACACAACGAGCAGTACTTC
CDR3aa: CASSRKTGHNEQYF

abundance: many
v_gene: TRBV7-9
j_gene: TRBJ1-3
d_gene: .
CDR3nt: TGTGCCAGCAGCTTAATGGCCTCCTCTGGAAACACCATATATTTT
CDR3aa: CASSLMASSGNTIYF

abundance: .
v_gene: TRBV11-2
j_gene: TRBJ2-5
d_gene: TRBD1
CDR3nt: TGTGCCAGCAGCTTCTCGACAGGGGCTCAAGAGACCCAGTACTTC
CDR3aa: CASSFSTGAQETQYF

abundance: .
v_gene: TRBV5-1
j_gene: TRBJ1-1
d_gene: TRBD1
CDR3nt: TGCGCCAGCAGACCCCAGGACAGGGCGGTTGGAGCTTTCTTT
CDR3aa: CASRPQDRAVGAFF

abundance: .
v_gene: TRBV5-1
j_gene: TRBJ1-2
d_gene: .
CDR3nt: TGCGCCAGCAGCTTGGTCGGGGATGCGGACTATGGCTACACCTTC
CDR3aa: CASSLVGDADYGYTF

abundance: .
v_gene: TRBV29-1
j_gene: TRBJ1-1
d_gene: TRBD1
CDR3nt: TGCAGCGTTCACACAGGGGTAGCTTTCTTT
CDR3aa: CSVHTGVAFF

abundance: .
v_gene: TRBV12-5
j_gene: TRBJ1-4
d_gene: TRBD1
CDR3nt: TGTGCTAGTGGTTTCGACAGGGATTATGAAAAACTGTTTTTT
CDR3aa: CASGFDRDYEKLFF

abundance: .
v_gene: TRBV5-4
j_gene: TRBJ1-1
d_gene: .
CDR3nt: TGTGCCAGCAGCTTTCAGGCTGAAGCTTTCTTT
CDR3aa: CASSFQAEAFF

abundance: .
v_gene: TRBV11-2
j_gene: TRBJ2-3
d_gene: .
CDR3nt: TGTGCCAGCAGCTTAGGGTTTGGGGGGGGCTGGTCGACAGATACGCAGTATTTT
CDR3aa: CASSLGFGGGWSTDTQYF

abundance: .
v_gene: TRBV7-2
j_gene: TRBJ2-5
d_gene: TRBD1
CDR3nt: TGTGCCAGCAGCTTTTCCGGGACAGGGTACCTGGAGACCCAGTACTTC
CDR3aa: CASSFSGTGYLETQYF

abundance: .
v_gene: TRBV6-5
j_gene: TRBJ2-7
d_gene: TRBD1
CDR3nt: TGTGCCAGCAGTCCAGGGGGCAACGAGCAGTACTTC
CDR3aa: CASSPGGNEQYF

abundance: .
v_gene: TRBV29-1
j_gene: TRBJ1-2
d_gene: .
CDR3nt: TGCAGCGTTGTCGGGTCCCTGCCAGGCTACACCTTC
CDR3aa: CSVVGSLPGYTF

abundance: .
v_gene: TRBV6-1
j_gene: TRBJ1-3
d_gene: TRBD1
CDR3nt: TGTGCCAGCAGTGAAGGACAGGGTGGCGGAAACACCATATATTTT
CDR3aa: CASSEGQGGGNTIYF

abundance: .
v_gene: TRBV6-2/TRBV6-3
j_gene: TRBJ1-6
d_gene: .
CDR3nt: TGTGCCAGCAGGCCTCACAAGGGGAATGATTCACCCCTCCACTTT
CDR3aa: CASRPHKGNDSPLHF

abundance: .
v_gene: TRBV6-5
j_gene: TRBJ2-1
d_gene: .
CDR3nt: TGTGCCAGCAGTTACCAGGGGTACAATGAGCAGTTCTTC
CDR3aa: CASSYQGYNEQFF

abundance: .
v_gene: TRBV24-1
j_gene: TRBJ2-2
d_gene: .
CDR3nt: TGTGCCACCAGTGACTCTCTTAGCATCGGGGAGCTGTTTTTT
CDR3aa: CATSDSLSIGELFF

abundance: .
v_gene: TRBV6-5
j_gene: TRBJ2-3
d_gene: TRBD2
CDR3nt: TGTGCCAGCAGTTGGGGACTAGCGGGGGCAGATACGCAGTATTTT
CDR3aa: CASSWGLAGADTQYF

abundance: .
v_gene: TRBV27
j_gene: TRBJ1-5
d_gene: TRBD1
CDR3nt: TGTGCCAGCAGTTTAGGGACAGGGCCTCAGCCCCAGCATTTT
CDR3aa: CASSLGTGPQPQHF

abundance: .
v_gene: TRBV5-1
j_gene: TRBJ1-1
d_gene: .
CDR3nt: TGCGCCAGCAGCGATCGGACGGGGATGAACACTGAAGCTTTCTTT
CDR3aa: CASSDRTGMNTEAFF

abundance: .
v_gene: TRBV4-1
j_gene: TRBJ1-1
d_gene: TRBD1
CDR3nt: TGCGCCAGCAGCCAAAGGATCCCGGGACAGGGGGCTGAGGGGAACACTGAAGCTTTCTTT
CDR3aa: CASSQRIPGQGAEGNTEAFF

abundance: .
v_gene: TRBV7-9
j_gene: TRBJ1-2
d_gene: .
CDR3nt: TGTGCCAGCAGCTCAATTAACGGGGGGGCTGAGGGCTACACCTTC
CDR3aa: CASSSINGGAEGYTF

abundance: many
v_gene: TRBV12-3/TRBV12-4
j_gene: TRBJ2-3
d_gene: .
CDR3nt: TGTGCCAGCAGGGTGGAGGATACGCAGTATTTT
CDR3aa: CASRVEDTQYF

abundance: .
v_gene: TRBV9
j_gene: TRBJ2-5
d_gene: TRBD2
CDR3nt: TGTGCCAGCAGCTCCCGGGGGGAGGTGGAGACCCAGTACTTC
CDR3aa: CASSSRGEVETQYF

abundance: once
v_gene: TRBV5-5
j_gene: TRBJ1-1
d_gene: .
CDR3nt: TGTGCCAGCAGCCCCGGGGGTATGATCACTGAAGCTTTCTTT
CDR3aa: CASSPGGMITEAFF

abundance: .
v_gene: TRBV29-1
j_gene: TRBJ1-1
d_gene: TRBD1
CDR3nt: TGCAGCGTTGCACAGGGGCGGACTGAAGCTTTCTTT
CDR3aa: CSVAQGRTEAFF

abundance: once
v_gene: TRBV19
j_gene: TRBJ1-1
d_gene: TRBD1
CDR3nt: TGTGCCAGTAGTAGAAAGACAGGGGGCGAGGAAGCTTTCTTT
CDR3aa: CASSRKTGGEEAFF

abundance: .
v_gene: TRBV27
j_gene: TRBJ1-1
d_gene: .
CDR3nt: TGTGCCAGCAGTTTGGACAGACTGAACACTGAAGCTTTCTTT
CDR3aa: CASSLDRLNTEAFF

abundance: few
v_gene: TRBV2
j_gene: TRBJ2-5
d_gene: TRBD2
CDR3nt: TGTGCCAGCAGTGAATCTAGCGGAGTTCTTTCGGAGACCCAGTACTTC
CDR3aa: CASSESSGVLSETQYF

abundance: few
v_gene: TRBV6-5
j_gene: TRBJ1-1
d_gene: .
CDR3nt: TGTGCCAGCAGTTACGGATGGGGAGGTAGTGAAGCTTTCTTT
CDR3aa: CASSYGWGGSEAFF

abundance: .
v_gene: TRBV5-1
j_gene: TRBJ2-7
d_gene: TRBD1
CDR3nt: TGCGCCAGCAGCTTGGGGGACAGGGGTGGTAGCGAGCAGTACTTC
CDR3aa: CASSLGDRGGSEQYF

abundance: few
v_gene: TRBV19
j_gene: TRBJ2-1
d_gene: TRBD2
CDR3nt: TGTGCCAGTAGTCCACGCCAGCGTGCGGGGGGGCCCAATGAGCAGTTCTTC
CDR3aa: CASSPRQRAGGPNEQFF

abundance: .
v_gene: TRBV7-3
j_gene: TRBJ1-2
d_gene: .
CDR3nt: TGTGCCAGCAGACTAAGCAGCTCTAACTATGGCTACACCTTC
CDR3aa: CASRLSSSNYGYTF

abundance: .
v_gene: TRBV19
j_gene: TRBJ1-4
d_gene: TRBD1
CDR3nt: TGTGCCAGTAGTAAGAGACAGGGACCAACTAATGAAAAACTGTTTTTT
CDR3aa: CASSKRQGPTNEKLFF

abundance: .
v_gene: TRBV11-1
j_gene: TRBJ2-3
d_gene: .
CDR3nt: TGTGCCAGCACTCTTTCTAATCTAAAGTATTTT
CDR3aa: CASTLSNLKYF